This T cell receptor beta chain was captured in a study of T cell repertoires in cytomegalovirus infection. About the research overall: CMV infection plus the matching HLA type was flagged by public TCR beta signatures.

Study-wide points: Public TCR beta family frequency separated CMV-and-HLA carriers, including in an independent cohort. It was HLA-C-restricted CMV-specific TCR beta clonotypes that dominated the response ex vivo.

This clonotype has at least ten counts. The antigen remains unidentified. TCRdb reprocessed the reads with MiXCR, giving one entry per CDR3 protein. The data show a few hundred thousand distinct CDR3 sequences, with 15% to 20% seen just once and around 10% held by the top ten. The germline V and J ends were trimmed by 0 bases and 7 bases, with 10 bases remaining between them. The CDR3 has 13 residues. Germline V gives CDR1 SGHTA, CDR2 FQGNSA. The chain joins TRBV7-2 to TRBJ2-7; tentative D call: TRBD1 (5 bases). The source material was PBMCs. The TCR comes from a human donor in good health (CMV status not recorded). Some clones in this sample may be carry-over from other donors' samples. The CDR3 loop reads CASSLARVEEQYF. CDR3 in DNA: TGTGCCAGCAGCTTAGCCAGGGTTGAAGAGCAGTACTTC.